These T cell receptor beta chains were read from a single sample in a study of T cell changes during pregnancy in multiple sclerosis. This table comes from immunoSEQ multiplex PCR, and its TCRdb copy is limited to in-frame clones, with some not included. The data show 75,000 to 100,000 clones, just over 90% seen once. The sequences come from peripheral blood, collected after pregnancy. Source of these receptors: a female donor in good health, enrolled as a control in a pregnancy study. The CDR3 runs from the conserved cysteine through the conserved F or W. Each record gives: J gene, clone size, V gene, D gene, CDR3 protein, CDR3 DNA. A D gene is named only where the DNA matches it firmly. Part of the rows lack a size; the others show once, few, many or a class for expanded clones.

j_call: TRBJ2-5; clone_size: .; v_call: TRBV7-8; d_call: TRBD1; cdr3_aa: CASSPPPDRAPFEQYF; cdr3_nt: TGTGCCAGCAGCCCTCCCCCGGACAGGGCGCCTTTTGAGCAGTACTTC
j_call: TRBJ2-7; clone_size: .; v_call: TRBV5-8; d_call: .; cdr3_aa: CASSPVSYEQYF; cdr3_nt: TGTGCCAGCAGCCCAGTCTCCTACGAGCAGTACTTC
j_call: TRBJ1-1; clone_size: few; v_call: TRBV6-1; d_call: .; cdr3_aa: CASDSSLDSSTEAFF; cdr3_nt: TGTGCCAGCGATAGCTCCCTGGACAGTAGTACTGAAGCTTTCTTT
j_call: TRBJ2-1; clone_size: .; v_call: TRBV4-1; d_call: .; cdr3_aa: CASSYLPGISNNEQFF; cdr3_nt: TGCGCCAGCAGTTATCTTCCAGGGATATCTAACAATGAGCAGTTCTTC
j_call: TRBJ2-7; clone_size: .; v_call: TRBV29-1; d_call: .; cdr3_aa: CSVEVIGRGYEQYF; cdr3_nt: TGCAGCGTTGAAGTAATTGGGCGGGGATACGAGCAGTACTTC
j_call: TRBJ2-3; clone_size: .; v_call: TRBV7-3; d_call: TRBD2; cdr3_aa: CASSLRPSGGNTDTQYF; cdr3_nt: TGTGCCAGCAGCTTAAGGCCTAGCGGGGGGAACACAGATACGCAGTATTTT
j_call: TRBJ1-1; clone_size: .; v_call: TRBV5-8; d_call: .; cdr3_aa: CATSPWRAASEAFF; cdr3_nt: TGTGCCACTTCTCCCTGGCGGGCTGCTTCCGAAGCTTTCTTT
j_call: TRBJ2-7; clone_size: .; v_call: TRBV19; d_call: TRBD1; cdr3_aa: CASSIGTGLSYEQYF; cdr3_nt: TGTGCCAGTAGTATAGGGACAGGGCTCTCCTACGAGCAGTACTTC
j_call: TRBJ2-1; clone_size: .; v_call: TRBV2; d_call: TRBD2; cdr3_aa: CASRLLSGGGYNEQFF; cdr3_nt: TGTGCCAGCCGTCTCCTGAGCGGGGGGGGATACAATGAGCAGTTCTTC
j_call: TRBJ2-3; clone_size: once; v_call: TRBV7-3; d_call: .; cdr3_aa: CASSHAGQITDTQYF; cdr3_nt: TGTGCCAGCAGCCATGCTGGACAGATCACAGATACGCAGTATTTT
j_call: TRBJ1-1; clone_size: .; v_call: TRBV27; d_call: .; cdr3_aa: CASSSPGARGEAFF; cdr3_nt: TGTGCCAGCAGTTCCCCAGGGGCGAGGGGTGAAGCTTTCTTT
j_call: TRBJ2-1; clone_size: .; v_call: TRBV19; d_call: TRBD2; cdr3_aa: CASRNIGLADKYNEQFF; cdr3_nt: TGTGCCAGTAGGAACATCGGACTAGCGGATAAATACAATGAGCAGTTCTTC
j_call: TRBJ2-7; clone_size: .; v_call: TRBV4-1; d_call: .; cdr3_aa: CASSLGGRYEQYF; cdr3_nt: TGCGCCAGCAGCCTCGGCGGGCGTTACGAGCAGTACTTC
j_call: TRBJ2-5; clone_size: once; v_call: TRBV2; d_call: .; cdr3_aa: CASEVLRGYQETQYF; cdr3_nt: TGTGCCAGCGAAGTGCTTAGAGGGTACCAAGAGACCCAGTACTTC
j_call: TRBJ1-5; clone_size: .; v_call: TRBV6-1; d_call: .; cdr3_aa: CASRTGSNQPQHF; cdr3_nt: TGTGCCAGCAGAACAGGGAGCAATCAGCCCCAGCATTTT
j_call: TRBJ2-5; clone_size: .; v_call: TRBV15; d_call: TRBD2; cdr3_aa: CATSRGGTSAETQYF; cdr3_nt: TGTGCCACCAGCAGAGGAGGGACTAGCGCCGAGACCCAGTACTTC
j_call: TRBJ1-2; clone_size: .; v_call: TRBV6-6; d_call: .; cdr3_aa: CASSYPPGDYGYTF; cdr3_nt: TGTGCCAGCAGTTACCCTCCGGGGGACTATGGCTACACCTTC
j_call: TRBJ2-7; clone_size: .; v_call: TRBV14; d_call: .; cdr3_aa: CASARRTEGSYEQYF; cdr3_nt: TGTGCCAGCGCGCGACGGACGGAGGGCTCCTACGAGCAGTACTTC
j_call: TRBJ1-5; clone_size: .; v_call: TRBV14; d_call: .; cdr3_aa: CASSVGGNQPQHF; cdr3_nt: TGTGCCAGCAGCGTGGGGGGGAACCAGCCCCAGCATTTT
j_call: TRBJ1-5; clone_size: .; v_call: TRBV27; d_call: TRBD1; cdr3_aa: CASSLTGGDQPQHF; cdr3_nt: TGTGCCAGCAGTTTGACAGGGGGGGATCAGCCCCAGCATTTT
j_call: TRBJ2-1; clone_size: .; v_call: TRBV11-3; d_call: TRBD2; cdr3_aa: CASSQAGLNNEQFF; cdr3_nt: TGTGCCAGCAGCCAAGCGGGACTGAACAATGAGCAGTTCTTC
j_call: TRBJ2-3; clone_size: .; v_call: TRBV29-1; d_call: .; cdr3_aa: CSVGRADSTDTQYF; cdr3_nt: TGCAGCGTTGGCAGAGCGGACAGCACAGATACGCAGTATTTT
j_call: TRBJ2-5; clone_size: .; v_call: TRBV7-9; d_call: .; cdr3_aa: CASTPTDQETQYF; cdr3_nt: TGTGCCAGCACCCCGACAGATCAAGAGACCCAGTACTTC
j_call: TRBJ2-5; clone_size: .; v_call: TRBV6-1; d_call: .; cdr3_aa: CASSEGPGGGAQETQYF; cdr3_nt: TGTGCCAGCAGTGAAGGGCCGGGTGGAGGGGCCCAAGAGACCCAGTACTTC
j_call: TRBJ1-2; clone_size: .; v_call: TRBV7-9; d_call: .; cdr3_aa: CASSLGGALTNYGYTF; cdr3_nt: TGTGCCAGCAGCTTGGGGGGGGCACTGACTAACTATGGCTACACCTTC
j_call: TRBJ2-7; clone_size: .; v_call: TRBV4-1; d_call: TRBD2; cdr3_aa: CASSRPSGSGSYEQYF; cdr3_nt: TGCGCCAGCAGCCGCCCCAGCGGGAGTGGGTCCTACGAGCAGTACTTC
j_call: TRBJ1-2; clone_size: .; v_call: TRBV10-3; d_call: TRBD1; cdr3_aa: CAIRGQGNYGYTF; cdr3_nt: TGTGCCATCAGAGGACAGGGGAACTATGGCTACACCTTC
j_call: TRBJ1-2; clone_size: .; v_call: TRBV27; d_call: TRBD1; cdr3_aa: CASSPIGRGPYGYTF; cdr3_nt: TGTGCCAGCAGCCCTATCGGTAGGGGGCCCTATGGCTACACCTTC
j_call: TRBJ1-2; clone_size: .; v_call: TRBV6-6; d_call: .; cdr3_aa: CASSYNRVEANYGYTF; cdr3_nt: TGTGCCAGCAGCTACAACAGGGTTGAAGCTAACTATGGCTACACCTTC
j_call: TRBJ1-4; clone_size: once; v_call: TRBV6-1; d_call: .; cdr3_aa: CASSPTGTSNEKLFF; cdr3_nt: TGTGCCAGCAGTCCAACCGGGACTTCGAATGAAAAACTGTTTTTT
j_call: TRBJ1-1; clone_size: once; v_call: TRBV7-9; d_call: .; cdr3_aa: CASSLEAGFGNTEAFF; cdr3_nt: TGTGCCAGCAGCTTAGAAGCAGGGTTCGGGAACACTGAAGCTTTCTTT
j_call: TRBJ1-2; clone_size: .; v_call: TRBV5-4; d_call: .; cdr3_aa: CASSLWGGKGYTF; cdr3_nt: TGTGCCAGCAGCTTGTGGGGGGGCAAAGGCTACACCTTC
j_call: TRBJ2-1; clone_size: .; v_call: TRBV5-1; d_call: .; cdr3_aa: CASSLFGGYSDNEQFF; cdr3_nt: TGCGCCAGCAGCTTGTTTGGCGGGTATAGTGACAATGAGCAGTTCTTC
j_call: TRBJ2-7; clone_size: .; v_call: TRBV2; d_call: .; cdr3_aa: CASSGMGAGTYEQYF; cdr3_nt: TGTGCCAGCAGCGGAATGGGGGCGGGTACCTACGAGCAGTACTTC
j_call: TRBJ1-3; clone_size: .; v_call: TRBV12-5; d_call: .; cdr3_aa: CASGVGGTGNTIYF; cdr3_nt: TGTGCTAGTGGTGTAGGGGGAACTGGAAACACCATATATTTT
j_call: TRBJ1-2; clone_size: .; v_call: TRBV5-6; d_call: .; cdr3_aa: CASSLGGVYGYTF; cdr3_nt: TGTGCCAGCAGCTTGGGGGGCGTCTATGGCTACACCTTC
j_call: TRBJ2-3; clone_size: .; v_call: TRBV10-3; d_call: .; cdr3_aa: CATLSLDTQYF; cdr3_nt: TGTGCCACCCTCTCTTTAGATACGCAGTATTTT
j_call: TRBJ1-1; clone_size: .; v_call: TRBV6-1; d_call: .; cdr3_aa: CASSPNRVGTEAFF; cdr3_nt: TGTGCCAGCAGTCCCAACAGGGTAGGCACTGAAGCTTTCTTT
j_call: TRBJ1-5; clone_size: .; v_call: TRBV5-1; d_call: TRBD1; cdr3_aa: CASSLAGTDTQHF; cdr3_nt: TGTGCCAGCAGCTTGGCCGGGACAGATACGCAGCATTTT
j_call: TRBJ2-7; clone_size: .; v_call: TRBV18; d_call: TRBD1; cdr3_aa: CASSPGTPSGTGATEQYF; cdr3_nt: TGTGCCAGCTCACCGGGCACCCCGTCCGGGACAGGGGCCACCGAGCAGTACTTC
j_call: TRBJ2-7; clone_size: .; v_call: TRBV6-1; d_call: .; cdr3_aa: CASSADGGSGAYEQYF; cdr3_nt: TGTGCCAGCAGTGCCGATGGGGGTAGCGGAGCTTACGAGCAGTACTTC
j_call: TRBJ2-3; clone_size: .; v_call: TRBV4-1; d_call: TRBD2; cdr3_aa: CASSQRLAGVSTDTQYF; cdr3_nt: TGCGCCAGCAGCCAGAGACTAGCGGGAGTTAGCACAGATACGCAGTATTTT
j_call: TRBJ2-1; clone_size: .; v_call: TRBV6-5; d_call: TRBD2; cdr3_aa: CATRRRRGAYNEQFF; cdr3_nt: TGTGCCACCCGCCGGAGGCGGGGGGCGTACAATGAGCAGTTCTTC
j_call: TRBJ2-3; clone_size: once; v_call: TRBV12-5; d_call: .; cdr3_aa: CASGLPVVSTQYF; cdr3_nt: TGTGCTAGTGGTTTGCCCGTAGTAAGTACGCAGTATTTT
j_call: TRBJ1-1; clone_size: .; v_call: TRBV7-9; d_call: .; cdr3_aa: CASTPIGGPNTEAFF; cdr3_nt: TGTGCCAGCACACCAATCGGGGGACCGAACACTGAAGCTTTCTTT
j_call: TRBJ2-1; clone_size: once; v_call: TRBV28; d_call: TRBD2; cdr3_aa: CASSPGLEYNEQFF; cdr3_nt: TGTGCCAGCAGCCCGGGACTAGAGTACAATGAGCAGTTCTTC
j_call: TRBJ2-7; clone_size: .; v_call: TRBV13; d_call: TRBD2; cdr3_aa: CASSHRDYYEQYF; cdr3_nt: TGTGCCAGCAGCCATAGGGACTACTACGAGCAGTACTTC